This paragraph covers one TCR beta chain sequence. Its antigen is unknown. This table comes from immunoSEQ multiplex PCR, and its TCRdb copy is limited to in-frame clones, with some not included. The sample shows some 580,000 clones, 95% to 98% of them seen only once. This record comes from a study of shared clonotypes between healthy human individuals. Whole-study findings and limits: Clonotype sharing levels among donors were expected to vary with sequencing depth.

Germline CDR1 is SGDLS and CDR2 is YYNGEE. The CDR3 spans 18 residues. Trimming shortened V by 0 bases and J by 1 base, and 18 bases separated the two germline ends. CD8 cells classed as naive were CD45RO-negative and positively selected for CCR7, excluding terminally differentiated effector memory CD45RA+ cells. This clonotype was obtained from a young man in good health. The chain joins TRBV9 to TRBJ2-3; D possibly corresponds to TRBD2 (5 bases). Sequencing input: naive CD8+ T cells sorted from blood. CDR3 sequence reads: CASSVDPSSAGGTDTQYF. CDR3 nucleotides: TGTGCCAGCAGCGTAGACCCATCGAGCGCCGGGGGCACAGATACGCAGTATTTT.